The subject of this entry is one TCR beta chain. No antigen is known for it. Germline assignment: CDR1 LNHDA and CDR2 SQIVND (reference sequence). V gave up 3 bases and J gave up 5 bases, with 16 bases separating them. The CDR3 extends over 15 amino acids. This entry is derived from a study of OX40 agonist ivuxolimab in advanced cancers. The wider study: An agonistic anti-OX40 (CD134) antibody, ivuxolimab, was used to treat the patients. A diagnosis of hepatocellular carcinoma, melanoma, renal cell or head and neck cancer was present in dose-escalation patients. Approximately 40% of patients had received prior checkpoint inhibitor therapy. Overall study results and limits: The work left the antigen specificity of expanded peripheral T cells undetermined.

Repertoires were generated with immunoSEQ multiplex PCR, while TCRdb's copy carries only in-frame clones and drops some. The sample has around 140,000 clones, approximately 90% seen once. Specimen: CD4+ or CD8+ T cells sorted from blood, collected in a trial of the OX40 agonist ivuxolimab. The clonotype comes from an adult with an advanced solid tumor such as melanoma, head and neck, liver or kidney cancer. The chain is built from TRBV19 and TRBJ1-2; D is undetermined. DNA of the CDR3: TGTGCCAGTAGTATTAGGTCAGGAGGTCAATATGGCTACACCTTC. Residues: CASSIRSGGQYGYTF.